Listed below are T cell receptor beta chains from one sample, sequenced in a study of Ad26.COV2.S vaccination and SARS-CoV-2 variants. Profiling relied on immunoSEQ multiplex PCR, and the TCRdb table lists in-frame clones only, not all of them. The data show hundreds of thousands of clones, about 89% seen once. The material was peripheral blood, obtained in a trial of Ad26.COV2.S vaccine versus placebo. The receptors were sampled from a person between 18 and 65 years old who received the Ad26.COV2.S COVID-19 vaccine or a placebo. Both conserved end residues are part of each CDR3. A D gene is named only where the DNA matches it firmly. Size is stated for part of the rows, as once, few or many counts, or as a class when the clone is expanded.

v_gene	d_gene	abundance	j_gene	CDR3aa	CDR3nt
TRBV2	.	.	TRBJ2-1	CASSGTAYNEQFF	TGTGCCAGCAGTGGGACAGCCTACAATGAGCAGTTCTTC
TRBV11-2	TRBD1	.	TRBJ1-1	CASSLGGGQGRLAFF	TGTGCCAGCAGCTTAGGGGGGGGACAGGGTCGCCTAGCTTTCTTT
TRBV15	TRBD2	.	TRBJ2-7	CATSRDISGSYEQYF	TGTGCCACCAGCAGAGATATTAGCGGGAGTTACGAGCAGTACTTC
TRBV5-1	.	.	TRBJ2-2	CASSFKETGELFF	TGCGCCAGCAGCTTCAAGGAGACCGGGGAGCTGTTTTTT
TRBV12-3/TRBV12-4	TRBD2	.	TRBJ2-5	CASSLRGAETQYF	TGTGCCAGCAGTTTGCGGGGGGCAGAGACCCAGTACTTC
TRBV2	.	.	TRBJ1-6	CASSIQGNENSPLHF	TGTGCCAGCAGTATACAGGGCAACGAAAATTCACCCCTCCACTTT
TRBV7-2	.	.	TRBJ1-1	CASSSKLPVEAFF	TGTGCCAGCAGCTCGAAGCTACCGGTTGAAGCTTTCTTT
TRBV7-2	TRBD1	once	TRBJ1-4	CASSLDRGRQLFF	TGTGCCAGCAGCTTGGACAGGGGGCGCCAACTGTTTTTT
TRBV4-3	.	.	TRBJ1-5	CASSQRWGLLGGNQPQHF	TGCGCCAGCAGCCAAAGGTGGGGACTTCTCGGAGGCAATCAGCCCCAGCATTTT
TRBV6-5	.	.	TRBJ1-4	CASSYQRAGRNEKLFF	TGTGCCAGCAGTTACCAGAGGGCAGGGCGAAATGAAAAACTGTTTTTT
TRBV19	.	.	TRBJ2-1	CASSMTPDRYNEQFF	TGTGCCAGTAGTATGACGCCCGACAGATACAATGAGCAGTTCTTC
TRBV5-4	.	once	TRBJ2-5	CASSSLGTYQETQYF	TGTGCCAGCAGCTCTTTGGGGACGTACCAAGAGACCCAGTACTTC
TRBV19	.	.	TRBJ2-1	CASSMGTGGNEQFF	TGTGCCAGTAGTATGGGAACAGGCGGCAATGAGCAGTTCTTC
TRBV18	.	.	TRBJ2-7	CASQGDNSYEQYF	TGTGCCAGCCAAGGCGACAATTCCTACGAGCAGTACTTC
TRBV18	TRBD2	once	TRBJ2-1	CASSPTSGSAYNEQFF	TGTGCCAGCTCACCTACTAGCGGGAGTGCCTACAATGAGCAGTTCTTC
TRBV6-5	.	.	TRBJ1-2	CASSPLGGFNYGYTF	TGTGCCAGCAGTCCACTGGGGGGATTTAACTATGGCTACACCTTC
TRBV18	.	.	TRBJ1-1	CASSPQETVNTEAFF	TGTGCCAGCTCACCTCAGGAGACGGTAAACACTGAAGCTTTCTTT
TRBV7-9	TRBD1	.	TRBJ1-1	CASSGRQGAFAEAFF	TGTGCCAGCAGCGGCCGACAGGGGGCCTTTGCTGAAGCTTTCTTT
TRBV4-2	TRBD2	.	TRBJ2-2	CASSQLGLAGVRTGELFF	TGTGCCAGCAGCCAGCTGGGACTAGCGGGAGTTCGGACCGGGGAGCTGTTTTTT
TRBV24-1	.	.	TRBJ2-1	CATSDPGHSYEQFF	TGTGCCACCAGTGACCCGGGACACTCGTACGAGCAGTTCTTC
TRBV6-5	.	few	TRBJ1-1	CASSYYPNTEAFF	TGTGCCAGCAGTTATTATCCGAACACTGAAGCTTTCTTT
TRBV18	TRBD2	.	TRBJ2-1	CASSPPSGGSEQFF	TGTGCCAGCTCACCACCGAGCGGGGGCAGTGAGCAGTTCTTC
TRBV6-5	.	.	TRBJ2-2	CASSYIGEGPGELFF	TGTGCCAGCAGTTACATCGGGGAAGGGCCCGGGGAGCTGTTTTTT
TRBV18	TRBD2	.	TRBJ2-7	CASSPGTSGPYEQYF	TGTGCCAGCTCACCCGGGACTAGCGGCCCCTACGAGCAGTACTTC
TRBV2	.	.	TRBJ2-3	CASSEETPGTDTQYF	TGTGCCAGCAGTGAGGAAACTCCGGGCACAGATACGCAGTATTTT
TRBV11-2	TRBD1	.	TRBJ2-7	CASSLDGQGAHEQYF	TGTGCCAGCAGCTTAGACGGACAGGGGGCCCACGAGCAGTACTTC
TRBV7-3	TRBD1	.	TRBJ1-1	CASSLRGQYTEAFF	TGTGCCAGCAGCTTAAGGGGACAGTACACTGAAGCTTTCTTT
TRBV30	TRBD1	.	TRBJ2-4	CAWNGQGGIQYF	TGTGCCTGGAACGGACAGGGGGGCATTCAGTACTTC
TRBV6-5	TRBD1	.	TRBJ2-2	CASTGQGRGGELFF	TGTGCCAGCACTGGACAGGGACGAGGCGGGGAGCTGTTTTTT
TRBV5-4	TRBD1	.	TRBJ1-2	CASSLGVGQGGGYTF	TGTGCCAGCAGCTTGGGGGTAGGACAGGGCGGTGGCTACACCTTC
TRBV19	TRBD2	.	TRBJ2-5	CASRRRELGQETQYF	TGTGCCAGCCGCAGGCGGGAGTTGGGGCAAGAGACCCAGTACTTC
TRBV11-2	.	.	TRBJ1-3	CASSRRGTPGNTIYF	TGTGCCAGCAGCCGAAGAGGGACACCTGGAAACACCATATATTTT
TRBV19	.	.	TRBJ1-5	CASSIEGYQPQHF	TGTGCCAGTAGTATAGAAGGATATCAGCCCCAGCATTTT
TRBV4-1	TRBD2	.	TRBJ2-7	CASSHTGGDSYEQYF	TGCGCCAGCAGCCACACCGGGGGGGACTCCTACGAGCAGTACTTC
TRBV5-1	.	.	TRBJ2-4	CASSPGGPPPIQYF	TGCGCCAGCAGCCCCGGGGGGCCCCCCCCCATTCAGTACTTC
TRBV27	TRBD2	.	TRBJ2-7	CASSRTSGYEQYF	TGTGCCAGCAGCCGGACTAGCGGCTACGAGCAGTACTTC
TRBV6-5	TRBD1	.	TRBJ2-7	CASSTGQDPYEQYF	TGTGCCAGCAGTACCGGACAGGACCCCTACGAGCAGTACTTC
TRBV6-1	.	.	TRBJ2-1	CASSEVRGNNEQFF	TGTGCCAGCAGTGAAGTCCGGGGGAACAATGAGCAGTTCTTC
TRBV9	.	.	TRBJ2-2	CASSVLSTNTGELFF	TGTGCCAGCAGCGTACTAAGTACGAACACCGGGGAGCTGTTTTTT
TRBV9	TRBD1	.	TRBJ2-3	CASSPGGQGGDTQYF	TGTGCCAGCAGCCCCGGGGGACAGGGCGGAGATACGCAGTATTTT
TRBV7-9	TRBD1	.	TRBJ2-7	CASTLSGGTYEQYF	TGTGCCAGCACTTTATCAGGGGGCACCTACGAGCAGTACTTC
TRBV30	TRBD1	.	TRBJ2-7	CAWRGGDRGYEQYF	TGTGCCTGGAGAGGAGGGGACAGGGGCTACGAGCAGTACTTC
TRBV5-6	TRBD2	.	TRBJ2-5	CASSRGLAGKETQYF	TGTGCCAGCAGCAGGGGACTAGCGGGGAAAGAGACCCAGTACTTC
TRBV28	.	.	TRBJ1-3	CASSFPPGGSGNTIYF	TGTGCCAGCAGTTTCCCGCCCGGGGGCTCTGGAAACACCATATATTTT
TRBV6-5	TRBD1	.	TRBJ2-7	CASDRQGMGYEQYF	TGTGCCAGCGACAGACAGGGTATGGGTTACGAGCAGTACTTC
TRBV30	.	.	TRBJ1-4	CAWRGGGEKLFF	TGTGCCTGGAGGGGCGGGGGAGAAAAACTGTTTTTT
TRBV7-2	TRBD2	.	TRBJ2-3	CASSLFWGRAKDTQYF	TGTGCCAGCAGCTTGTTTTGGGGGAGGGCCAAGGATACGCAGTATTTT
TRBV14	.	.	TRBJ2-6	CASSITGGISGANVLTF	TGTGCCAGCAGCATAACGGGTGGGATCTCTGGGGCCAACGTCCTGACTTTC
TRBV4-2	.	.	TRBJ1-5	CASSQAGSYVDQPQHF	TGTGCCAGCAGCCAAGCGGGCAGCTACGTAGATCAGCCCCAGCATTTT
TRBV7-2	TRBD1	.	TRBJ1-2	CASSLATGTGNYGYTF	TGTGCCAGCAGCTTAGCCACCGGGACAGGGAACTATGGCTACACCTTC
TRBV7-2	TRBD1	.	TRBJ1-2	CASSLGDRYYGYTF	TGTGCCAGCAGCTTAGGGGACAGGTACTATGGCTACACCTTC
TRBV29-1	.	.	TRBJ1-5	CSVVEDGPQHF	TGCAGCGTCGTAGAGGACGGGCCCCAGCATTTT
TRBV5-4	.	.	TRBJ2-1	CASSLDGSTYNEQFF	TGTGCCAGCAGCTTGGATGGCAGCACCTACAATGAGCAGTTCTTC